At least ten counts were recorded for the clone carrying this T cell receptor beta chain. Its target is not known. The source of the sample is a study of T-cell reconstitution after alpha-beta-depleted transplantation in children. Whole-study findings and limits: At one year after transplant, newly produced T cells mostly accounted for T-cell counts and diversity. For some patients, TCRbeta diversity was high at day 60 because of recipient T cells and thymic progenitors that survived. Expanded clones from the graft, numbering several hundred, reportedly supplied alpha-beta T cells about two months after transplant.

CDR1 is SGHAT, CDR2 FQNNGV, per germline. The V gene lost 0 bases and the J gene lost 2 bases, with 7 bases spanning the gap. The CDR3 contains 14 residues. Unique molecular identifiers featured in how the TCRbeta library was prepared. TCRdb itself ran the PCR reads through MiXCR, one entry per CDR3 protein. This table has over 150,000 distinct CDR3 sequences, under 8.5% appearing once. The sequence was collected from a boy younger than 10 with acute lymphoblastic leukemia, due to receive a stem cell transplant. The genes are TRBV11-2 and TRBJ2-5, with no clear D. Sample: PBMCs, taken before TCRalphabeta/CD19-depleted stem cell transplant. CDR3 nucleotides: TGTGCCAGCAGCTTAGAGTTAAGGCAAGAGACCCAGTACTTC. It specifies CASSLELRQETQYF.